Presented here are 18 T cell receptor beta chains from one specimen sequenced in a study of OX40 agonist ivuxolimab in advanced cancers. Repertoires were generated with immunoSEQ multiplex PCR, while TCRdb's copy carries only in-frame clones and drops some. Of around 150,000 clones in the sample, about 93% are singletons; the top ten hold more than 0.8%. The sample here was CD4+ or CD8+ T cells sorted from blood, taken in a trial of the OX40 agonist ivuxolimab. The receptors here all came from an adult with an advanced solid tumor such as melanoma, head and neck, liver or kidney cancer.

This chain joins TRBV6-6 and TRBJ1-2, with 7 bases fitting TRBD1. This CDR3 region has 14 residues. The V gene's germline CDR1 is MNHNY and CDR2 SVGAGI (reference sequence). The ends lost 0 bases at V and 5 bases at J; junction bases unmatched: 3. CDR3 DNA: TGTGCCAGCAGTTACTCGAGGGACAGTTATGGCTACACCTTC. It translates to CASSYSRDSYGYTF.

Remarks on this clone: This specimen includes other DNA sequences encoding the same CDR3. This chain uses TRBV18 with TRBJ1-6; D is uncertain. Trimming left V 2 bases short and J 3 bases short, with 5 bases between. Germline V gene sequence: CDR1 KGHSH, CDR2 LQKENI. The length of the CDR3 is 14 residues. The CDR3 spells CASSPGSYNSPLHF. As DNA, the CDR3 is TGTGCCAGCTCACCAGGGAGCTATAATTCACCCCTCCACTTT.

The chain has TRBV5-1 and TRBJ1-6; possible D gene TRBD1, 6 bases. V was shortened by 0 bases and J by 0 bases, with 10 bases between the two germline ends. Germline V gives CDR1 SGHRS, CDR2 YFSETQ. The CDR3 is 17 amino acids. The CDR3 DNA sequence: TGCGCCAGCAGCTTGGAGGGGGAATTCTCCTATAATTCACCCCTCCACTTT. This encodes CASSLEGEFSYNSPLHF.

This clone was found a few times. The rearrangement joins TRBV9 to TRBJ1-1; possible D gene TRBD1, 6 bases. Germline values: CDR1 SGDLS, CDR2 YYNGEE. The V end was cut by 6 bases, the J end by 6 bases, with 15 bases between. The CDR3 length is 13 residues. CDR3 protein: CASTSPGAPEAFF. Written as DNA, the CDR3 is TGTGCCAGCACCTCCCCAGGGGCCCCTGAAGCTTTCTTT.

The chain links TRBV28 to TRBJ1-4; TRBD1 aligns across 10 bases. V gave up 5 bases and J gave up 8 bases; unmatched junction bases: 5. The germline gives CDR1 MDHEN, CDR2 SYDVKM. The length of the CDR3 is 14 residues. The CDR3: CASSPGQGREKLFF. The CDR3 nucleotides read TGTGCCAGCAGTCCGGGACAGGGGAGGGAAAAACTGTTTTTT.

The sample holds one count of this clone. V is TRBV11-2 and J is TRBJ2-3; 9 bases agree with TRBD2. V gave up 3 bases and J gave up 0 bases; unmatched junction bases: 4. CDR1 and CDR2 from the germline V gene are SGHAT and FQNNGV. The CDR3 length is 16 residues. The CDR3 DNA is TGTGCCAGCAGCTTCGGGGCGGGAGGGAGCACAGATACGCAGTATTTT. This sequence encodes CASSFGAGGSTDTQYF.

This clone was seen only once. The chain combines TRBV2 with TRBJ1-5; D possibly corresponds to TRBD1 (5 bases). This CDR3 region has 13 residues. Germline V gene sequence: CDR1 SNHLY, CDR2 FYNNEI. V was shortened by 6 bases and J by 5 bases, with 11 bases between the two germline ends. CDR3 bases: TGTGCCAGCAGGTGGGGGGGGTATCAGCCCCAGCATTTT. It codes for CASRWGGYQPQHF.

The genes are TRBV5-6 and TRBJ2-5, with D hard to call. The CDR3 is 14 amino acids. V was pared by 4 bases and J by 5 bases, with 15 bases between. In germline, CDR1 is SGHDT, CDR2 YYEEEE. The DNA for the CDR3 is TGTGCCAGCAGCCAAAGAACCTTTCGGGAGACCCAGTACTTC. As protein: CASSQRTFRETQYF.

The rearrangement links TRBV28 to TRBJ1-5, with TRBD1 identical over 7 bases. The V segment lost 7 bases and the J segment 2 bases; nucleotides outside the gene matches: 8. Germline V gives CDR1 MDHEN, CDR2 SYDVKM. The CDR3 loop spans 15 amino acids. The CDR3 reads CASNFEGAGNQPQHF. The CDR3 nucleotides read TGTGCCAGCAATTTTGAGGGGGCTGGCAATCAGCCCCAGCATTTT.

This sequence joins TRBV4-1 and TRBJ2-1; D is possibly TRBD1 or TRBD2 (5 bases each). Between the trimmed V and J ends, which lost 4 bases and 4 bases, there was a span of 14 bases. The CDR3 runs to 15 residues. Germline-derived CDR1 and CDR2 are MGHRA and YSYEKL. The CDR3 bases are TGCGCCAGCAGCCTCGGGACCCCTCCGTACAATGAGCAGTTCTTC. Amino acid sequence: CASSLGTPPYNEQFF.

The chain combines TRBV30 with TRBJ1-1; D is unresolved. The CDR3 extends over 15 amino acids. Germline V gene lookup returns CDR1 GTSNPN and CDR2 SVGIG (reference sequence). The V gene lost 3 bases and the J gene lost 4 bases, with 18 bases spanning the gap. The CDR3 protein is CAWRRPGSWATEAFF. CDR3 coding DNA: TGTGCCTGGAGACGCCCGGGCAGTTGGGCCACTGAAGCTTTCTTT.

This rearrangement joins TRBV7-2 to TRBJ1-3; 8 nucleotides align to TRBD1. V trimming: 2 bases; J trimming: 4 bases; junction bases outside the gene matches: 4. The CDR3 loop spans 15 amino acids. In germline, CDR1 is SGHTA, CDR2 FQGNSA. CDR3 sequence: CASSLMSGGGNTIYF. The CDR3 DNA reads as TGTGCCAGCAGCTTAATGTCAGGGGGCGGAAACACCATATATTTT. Full variable domain (missing parts from reference TRBV7-2 and TRBJ1-3): GAGVSQSPSNKVTEKGKDVELRCDPISGHTALYWYRQSLGQGLEFLIYFQGNSAPDKSGLPSDRFSAERTGGSVSTLTIQRTQQEDSAVYLCASSLMSGGGNTIYFGEGSWLTVV.

This clone was recorded once. V usage is TRBV5-1 and J usage is TRBJ1-2; no reliable D call. Germline V CDR1 and CDR2: SGHRS, YFSETQ. The CDR3 has 16 amino acids. Trimming removed 4 bases at V and 2 bases at J, with 18 bases between. CDR3 in DNA: TGCGCCAGCAGCCCCGACCGCCTCCTCCCCAACTATGGCTACACCTTC. Translated, it gives CASSPDRLLPNYGYTF.

On this clone: Other DNA sequences in the same sample also yield this CDR3. The rearrangement uses TRBV5-4 and TRBJ2-7; 8 bases are a match to TRBD1. The V gene's germline CDR1 is SGHNT and CDR2 YYREEE (reference sequence). The CDR3 sequence is 15 residues long. V dropped 4 bases and J dropped 2; count of bases not matched to a gene: 8. CDR3 protein: CASSLGSDRAYEQYF. The CDR3 bases are TGTGCCAGCAGCCTGGGTTCGGACAGGGCCTACGAGCAGTACTTC. The variable domain in full, completed from reference TRBV5-4 and TRBJ2-7, reads ETGVTQSPTHLIKTRGQQVTLRCSSQSGHNTVSWYQQALGQGPQFIFQYYREEENGRGNFPPRFSGLQFPNYSSELNVNALELDDSALYLCASSLGSDRAYEQYFGPGTRLTVT.

This clone turned up a few times. The chain recombines TRBV4-1 with TRBJ1-2, with 8 positions matching TRBD1. The CDR3 loop spans 16 amino acids. The germline V gene has CDR1 MGHRA and CDR2 YSYEKL. Trimming cost V 4 bases and J 3 bases; bases outside gene matches: 10. CDR3 coding DNA: TGCGCCAGCAGCCCCCACGGGACAGGCGAACACTATGGCTACACCTTC. This gives the protein CASSPHGTGEHYGYTF.

V usage is TRBV7-2 and J usage is TRBJ1-6, with 8 bases identical to TRBD1. This CDR3 is 16 amino acids long. V shed 1 base, J shed 10 bases, and the junction held 9 bases outside the gene matches. Germline values: CDR1 SGHTA, CDR2 FQGNSA. CDR3 sequence (DNA): TGTGCCAGCAGCTTAGTCTTCGGACAGGGTGGATCACCCCTCCACTTT. It codes for CASSLVFGQGGSPLHF.

The chain employs TRBV7-8 and TRBJ1-1; D gene ambiguous. The germline V and J ends were trimmed by 3 bases and 4 bases, with 6 bases remaining between them. Germline V gene lookup returns CDR1 SGHVS and CDR2 FQNEAQ. This CDR3 spans 12 amino acids. The CDR3 DNA reads TGTGCCAGCAGCTTGCCCGGCACTGAAGCTTTCTTT. Its protein product is CASSLPGTEAFF.

This clone was observed a few times. The CDR3 reads CASSLLPGRNQPQHF. As DNA, the CDR3 is TGTGCCAGCAGCTTATTGCCCGGGCGCAATCAGCCCCAGCATTTT. The chain recombines TRBV11-2 with TRBJ1-5; the D is unclear. Trimming took 2 bases from V and 2 from J, leaving 10 bases between them. CDR1 SGHAT and CDR2 FQNNGV come from the germline V gene. The length of the CDR3 is 15 residues.